This entry lists 19 T cell receptor beta chains sequenced from one sample in a study of T cells in Graves' hyperthyroidism and ophthalmopathy. RNA transcripts gave rise to amplified TCR beta CDR3 regions. TCR CDR3 underwent first-round RT-PCR with the HTBI primer set. TCRdb re-called the multiplex PCR reads with MiXCR, one entry per CDR3 protein. The sample holds some 560,000 distinct CDR3 sequences, 15% to 19% seen once. Specimen: blood. These receptors all stem from a woman aged 25-40 years with Graves' hyperthyroidism.

This clonotype appeared a few times. Germline and junction disagree at one end, which may indicate a read error. This sequence joins TRBV6-5 and TRBJ2-5, with D possibly matching TRBD1 (6 bases). In germline, CDR1 is MNHEY, CDR2 SVGAGI. This CDR3 spans 13 amino acids. CDR3 DNA: TGTGCCGGCAGTTACCAACAGGGAGAGACCCAGTACTTC. It is translated as CAGSYQQGETQYF.

The table lists this clonotype with many counts. The chain uses TRBV27 and TRBJ2-7; D remains unclear. Germline V gives CDR1 MNHEY, CDR2 SMNVEV (reference sequence). Trimming removed 8 bases at V and 2 bases at J, with 13 bases between. The CDR3 extends over 13 amino acids. CDR3 DNA sequence: TGTGCCAGCGGATATAGTCCCACCTACGAGCAGTACTTC. It specifies CASGYSPTYEQYF.

This clonotype was detected many times. The chain joins TRBV4-1 to TRBJ2-7; 12 nucleotides agree with TRBD1. Germline loops: CDR1 MGHRA, CDR2 YSYEKL. The V gene end was trimmed by 5 bases and the J gene end by 9 bases; junction bases not matched to a gene: 14. The CDR3 runs to 16 residues. The DNA of the CDR3 is TGCGCCAGCAGCATGCGACAGCCGGGACAGGGGGCATTGCAGTACTTC. This translates into CASSMRQPGQGALQYF.

In its sample, this clonotype was seen once. The J gene is TRBJ2-5, the V gene TRBV20-1; D is ambiguous. V lost 5 bases, J lost 3 bases, and 16 bases lay in between. This CDR3 has 14 residues. Looked up from germline, CDR1 is DFQATT and CDR2 is SNEGSKA (reference sequence). The CDR3 DNA sequence: TGCAGTGCTGGGGTCGGTCCTACGGAAGAGACCCAGTACTTC. Translation: CSAGVGPTEETQYF.

This clonotype was counted a few times. The chain joins TRBV6-5 to TRBJ2-1; no definite D call. The V gene lost 2 bases and the J gene lost 5 bases, with 10 bases spanning the gap. Germline V gives CDR1 MNHEY, CDR2 SVGAGI. This CDR3 region has 14 residues. DNA for the CDR3: TGTGCCAGCAGTTACGCGCAGGTCGACAATGAGCAGTTCTTC. It yields the protein CASSYAQVDNEQFF.

This clonotype was recorded at least ten times. This sequence joins TRBV12-3 or TRBV12-4 and TRBJ1-1, with TRBD1 identical over 11 bases. The CDR3 has 16 residues. After removal of 5 bases from V and 3 bases from J, the junction contained 8 bases not matched to a gene. The CDR3 protein is CASSGLDRGPDTEAFF. CDR3 DNA: TGTGCCAGCAGTGGGTTGGACAGGGGGCCCGACACTGAAGCTTTCTTT.

As concerns this clonotype: This may be a read error: a much more frequent sequence differs by one nucleotide. V gene TRBV5-1 combines with J gene TRBJ2-1; the match to TRBD2 covers 10 bases. The V and J ends lost 8 bases and 4 bases, in that order; junction bases with no gene match: 15. Germline CDR1 is SGHRS and CDR2 is YFSETQ. CDR3 length: 17 residues. The CDR3: CASTPAHVAGGYNEQFF. The CDR3 DNA is TGCGCCAGTACCCCGGCTCACGTAGCGGGAGGTTACAATGAGCAGTTCTTC.

Of note for this clonotype: At one of its ends the junction is not consistent with the germline gene, which may arise from a read error. The genes are TRBV10-3 and TRBJ2-7; D assignment may be TRBD1 or TRBD2 (7 bases each). From germline, CDR1 is ENHRY and CDR2 SYGVKD. This CDR3 has 17 amino acids. The CDR3 sequence: CASSYGSGGGGAYEQYF. The DNA for the CDR3 is TGTGCCAGCAGTTACGGCTCAGGGGGGGGCGGGGCATACGAGCAGTACTTC.

This clonotype was detected ten times or more. This chain uses TRBV20-1 with TRBJ2-7; 8 nucleotides align to TRBD2. V lost 5 bases, J lost 1 base, and 4 bases stayed unmatched. This CDR3 comprises 13 residues. Germline CDR1 DFQATT, CDR2 SNEGSKA (reference sequence). CDR3 sequence: CSAESGGSYEQYF. The CDR3 bases are TGCAGTGCTGAAAGCGGGGGTTCCTACGAGCAGTACTTC.

This clonotype showed up many times. The V gene is TRBV3-1, the J gene TRBJ1-1; D is uncertain. The CDR3 contains 13 residues. V dropped 0 bases and J dropped 11 bases, with 13 bases sitting between them. CDR1 and CDR2 (germline): LGHDT, YNNKEL (reference sequence). The DNA of the CDR3 is TGTGCCAGCAGCCAAGAGGGGTCAGTCAACGCTTTCTTT. Its translation is CASSQEGSVNAFF.

Regarding this clonotype: A much larger clone differs from this one at a single base, so this may be a read error. The chain links TRBV5-1 to TRBJ2-7; a possible D gene is TRBD2 (6 bases). V was cut by 1 base and J by 8 bases, with 13 bases left in between. This CDR3 contains 13 residues. CDR1 and CDR2 (germline): SGHRS, YFSETQ. This chain's CDR3 is CASSLSGGNKQYF. As DNA, the CDR3 is TGCGCCAGCAGCTTGTCGGGCGGGAACAAGCAGTACTTC.

This clonotype was counted at least ten times. The CDR3, as DNA: TGTGCCAGCAGCTCGGGACAGGGGGCGCACTACGAGCAGTACTTC. This encodes CASSSGQGAHYEQYF. The chain combines TRBV7-3 with TRBJ2-7, with 12 bases fitting TRBD1. CDR3 size: 15 residues. The germline gives CDR1 SGHTA, CDR2 FQGTGA. V gave up 4 bases and J gave up 3 bases; unmatched junction bases: 4.

This clonotype was counted many times. The chain links TRBV30 to TRBJ2-7; D might be TRBD2 (6 bases). CDR1 is GTSNPN and CDR2 is SVGIG in the germline V gene (reference sequence). The CDR3 runs to 11 residues. Trimming took 3 bases from V and 7 from J, leaving 10 bases between them. CDR3 protein: CAWSILAEQYF. The CDR3, as DNA: TGTGCCTGGAGCATTCTAGCGGAGCAGTACTTC.

Here the CDR3 reads CASTQLGSSGYTF. The CDR3 bases are TGTGCCAGCACTCAGCTGGGTTCTTCAGGCTACACCTTC. The V and J genes are TRBV12-3 or TRBV12-4 and TRBJ1-2, with D unresolved. This CDR3 region has 13 residues. The germline V and J ends were trimmed by 7 bases and 8 bases, with 17 bases remaining between them.

V usage is TRBV28 and J usage is TRBJ2-1, with 9 bases that match TRBD1. J was trimmed by 8 bases and V by 8 bases; bases with no gene match: 13. Per germline, CDR1 MDHEN and CDR2 SYDVKM. The length of the CDR3 is 15 residues. CDR3 residues: CASGTGLNSVHEQFF. CDR3 nucleotide sequence: TGTGCCAGCGGGACAGGGTTAAACAGCGTCCATGAGCAGTTCTTC. The full variable domain, its missing parts supplied by reference TRBV28 and TRBJ2-1, is DVKVTQSSRYLVKRTGEKVFLECVQDMDHENMFWYRQDPGLGLRLIYFSYDVKMKEKGDIPEGYSVSREKKERFSLILESASTNQTSMYLCASGTGLNSVHEQFFGPGTRLTVL.

In this sample, this clonotype turned up many times. The chain has TRBV10-3 and TRBJ1-2; a possible D gene is TRBD1 (6 bases). The V gene lost 5 bases and the J gene lost 6 bases, with 13 bases spanning the gap. The CDR3 runs to 13 residues. Germline V CDR1 and CDR2: ENHRY, SYGVKD. In DNA, the CDR3 is TGTGCCATCAGTCCGAGGGGGGAACATGGCTACACCTTC. Protein sequence: CAISPRGEHGYTF.

This clonotype showed up many times. V is TRBV20-1 and J is TRBJ2-7, with D unresolved. The germline V and J ends were trimmed by 6 bases and 1 base, with 10 bases remaining between them. The germline V gene has CDR1 DFQATT and CDR2 SNEGSKA (reference sequence). The CDR3 has 12 amino acids. The CDR3, as DNA: TGCAGTGCCGGCCCAGATTCCTACGAGCAGTACTTC. Encoded protein: CSAGPDSYEQYF.

The CDR3 protein is CASSLLGGRDGSYEQYF. The CDR3 nucleotides read TGTGCCAGCAGTTTATTAGGCGGGAGGGACGGATCCTACGAGCAGTACTTC. The V and J genes are TRBV27 and TRBJ2-7; TRBD2 matches at 9 bases. V shed 1 base, J shed 1 base, and the junction held 8 bases outside the gene matches. The germline V gene has CDR1 MNHEY and CDR2 SMNVEV (reference sequence). The CDR3 has 17 residues.

This clonotype was detected ten times or more. The chain couples TRBV28 to TRBJ1-2; tentatively, D is TRBD1 (5 bases). The CDR3 has 15 residues. V was clipped by 5 bases and J by 5 bases, with 18 bases between them. Looked up from germline, CDR1 is MDHEN and CDR2 is SYDVKM. The CDR3, as DNA: TGTGCCAGCAGTACCACTAGGGGAGTCGGGTATGGCTACACCTTC. This sequence encodes CASSTTRGVGYGYTF.